This T cell receptor (beta chain) was profiled in a study of blood T cell repertoires in COVID-19. The wider study: COVID-19 samples from acute and convalescent phases originated in the United States, Italy and Spain. The cDNA or gDNA used as material had been derived from T cells, B-cell-depleted T cells, or PBMCs.

The CDR3 is 16 residues long. The germline CDR1 and CDR2 sequences are MDHEN and SYDVKM. V lost 3 bases to trimming and J lost 0 bases, with 15 bases between them. In the original processing: For nucleated cells, counts were estimated from reference gene primer amplification. The protocol was immunoSEQ multiplex PCR, while the TCRdb copy is restricted to in-frame clones and leaves out a portion. That table furnishes V, J and clone size, whereas the DNA furnished D and trimming. The sample records roughly 15,000 clones, around 77% being singletons. The TCR originated in a human donor in a cohort sampled during active COVID-19. The source material was peripheral blood. The rearrangement links TRBV28 to TRBJ2-7; D possibly corresponds to TRBD2 (6 bases). The DNA for the CDR3 is TGTGCCAGCAGTTTTTTCGTAGCGGAAAGCTCCTACGAGCAGTACTTC. This codes for CASSFFVAESSYEQYF.